This passage covers 9 T cell receptor beta chains from one sample sequenced in a study of T-cell memory formation after mild COVID-19. TCRdb re-derived calls from the 5' RACE reads in MiXCR, one entry per CDR3 protein. Among around 420,000 distinct CDR3 sequences listed, 24% were seen once. Sequencing input: PBMCs or a T cell subset sorted from them (not recorded which). These receptors originate from an adult woman who had mild COVID-19 (a few samples of this study predate the infection). Cell type and time point are not known.

The chain is built from TRBV10-3 and TRBJ2-1, with 11 nucleotides matching TRBD1. Germline V CDR1 and CDR2: ENHRY, SYGVKD. The V and J ends lost 4 bases and 9 bases, in that order; junction bases with no gene match: 8. The CDR3 is 15 residues long. The DNA for the CDR3 is TGTGCCATCAGTGTACCGGGACAGGGGGTCACTGAGCAGTTCTTC. This codes for CAISVPGQGVTEQFF.

CDR3 in DNA: TGTGCCAGCAGCTATTCCAGGGGCGCGGGAGAAGAGACCCAGTACTTC. Translation gives CASSYSRGAGEETQYF. The genes are TRBV7-8 and TRBJ2-5, with D possibly TRBD2 on 7 matching bases. The length of the CDR3 is 16 residues. The germline CDR1 and CDR2 sequences are SGHVS and FQNEAQ. Trimming left V 4 bases short and J 3 bases short, with 18 bases between.

This clonotype was detected a few times. The gene calls are TRBV5-1 and TRBJ2-7, with TRBD1 matching over 8 bases. V dropped 7 bases and J dropped 0; count of bases not matched to a gene: 0. The germline V gene encodes CDR1 SGHRS and CDR2 YFSETQ. The CDR3 consists of 12 residues. DNA for the CDR3: TGCGCCAGCGGACAGGGCTCCTACGAGCAGTACTTC. Translated: CASGQGSYEQYF.

The rearrangement uses TRBV5-1 and TRBJ2-5; D gene unclear. Trimming shortened V by 2 bases and J by 3 bases, and 8 bases separated the two germline ends. The CDR3 has 13 amino acids. Germline V lookup: CDR1 SGHRS, CDR2 YFSETQ. CDR3 region: CASSLTLKETQYF. As DNA, the CDR3 is TGCGCCAGCAGCTTAACCTTAAAAGAGACCCAGTACTTC. Full variable domain (rest looked up from reference TRBV5-1 and TRBJ2-5): KAGVTQTPRYLIKTRGQQVTLSCSPISGHRSVSWYQQTPGQGLQFLFEYFSETQRNKGNFPGRFSGRQFSNSRSEMNVSTLELGDSALYLCASSLTLKETQYFGPGTRLLVL.

The chain combines TRBV12-3 or TRBV12-4 with TRBJ2-5, with D possibly being TRBD1 or TRBD2 (5 bases each). Trimming removed 5 bases at V and 5 bases at J, with 18 bases between. CDR3 length: 15 amino acids. CDR3 protein: CASSLSLGGEETQYF. DNA of the CDR3: TGTGCCAGCAGTCTCAGTCTTGGGGGAGAGGAGACCCAGTACTTC.

The table lists this clonotype with a few counts. This rearrangement joins TRBV5-1 to TRBJ1-4; no firm D call. Trimming pared 1 base from V and 0 bases from J, leaving 4 bases between. The CDR3 contains 14 residues. Per the germline V gene, CDR1 is SGHRS and CDR2 is YFSETQ. The CDR3 DNA reads as TGCGCCAGCAGCTTGTCTCCAACTAATGAAAAACTGTTTTTT. Translated, it gives CASSLSPTNEKLFF.

This clonotype appeared a single time. The chain recombines TRBV24-1 with TRBJ2-3; 13 bases fit TRBD2. This CDR3 has 17 amino acids. Trimming removed 1 base from V and 6 bases from J; junction bases left unmatched: 6. CDR1 and CDR2 (germline): KGHDR, SFDVKD. CDR3 in amino acids: CATSDLPGTSGKDTQYF. In nucleotides, the CDR3 is TGTGCCACCAGTGATTTACCCGGGACTAGCGGGAAGGATACGCAGTATTTT.

This clonotype was found a few times. The chain employs TRBV7-3 and TRBJ2-5; D is unclear. CDR3 length equals 18 residues. From germline, CDR1 is SGHTA and CDR2 FQGTGA. The V gene lost 1 base and the J gene lost 1 base, with 19 bases spanning the gap. CDR3 bases: TGTGCCAGCAGCTTAAGGGCAGGTCCTCTCACCCTCCAAGAGACCCAGTACTTC. Protein: CASSLRAGPLTLQETQYF.

The chain couples TRBV7-7 to TRBJ2-7; D gene ambiguous. The V end was cut by 5 bases, the J end by 6 bases, with 11 bases between. Per germline, CDR1 SSHAT and CDR2 FNYEAQ (reference sequence). The CDR3 loop spans 12 amino acids. The DNA of the CDR3 is TGTGCCAGCAGCCCTAGTCTTGGCGAGCAGTACTTC. Protein: CASSPSLGEQYF.